One sample yielded the 16 T cell receptor beta chains listed below, sequenced in a study of blood T cell repertoires in COVID-19. Clones were read by immunoSEQ multiplex PCR, and TCRdb kept only the in-frame ones, dropping some. The data show 140,000 to 150,000 clones, approximately 87% seen once. Sequencing was carried out using peripheral blood. Receptors were obtained from a human donor in a cohort sampled during active COVID-19.

The chain couples TRBV6-2 or TRBV6-3 to TRBJ1-1; tentative D call: TRBD1 (6 bases). The CDR3 is made up of 15 amino acids. Trimming pared 2 bases from V and 4 bases from J, leaving 14 bases between. The V gene's germline CDR1 is MNHEY and CDR2 SVGEGT. Here the CDR3 reads CASSYVGGAGTEAFF. The CDR3 coding sequence is TGTGCCAGCAGTTACGTTGGGGGCGCGGGCACTGAAGCTTTCTTT.

The CDR3 nucleotides read TGTGCCAGCAGTGACGGGTCACCTAATGAAAAACTGTTTTTT. Translating it yields CASSDGSPNEKLFF. The chain has TRBV2 and TRBJ1-4, with D hard to call. Trimming shortened V by 3 bases and J by 3 bases, and 8 bases separated the two germline ends. The CDR3 is made up of 14 amino acids. Germline-derived CDR1 and CDR2 are SNHLY and FYNNEI.

The chain is built from TRBV25-1 and TRBJ2-5; D call uncertain. Trimming shortened V by 2 bases and J by 5 bases, and 12 bases separated the two germline ends. Germline CDR1 and CDR2: MGHDK and SYGVNS. The CDR3 has 14 residues. As DNA, the CDR3 is TGTGCCAGCAGTGAAGCCGGCGGCCGGGAGACCCAGTACTTC. Protein sequence: CASSEAGGRETQYF.

This sequence joins TRBV27 and TRBJ1-6; no clear D gene. This CDR3 has 13 amino acids. Trimming removed 6 bases at V and 12 bases at J, with 15 bases between. Germline-derived CDR1 and CDR2 are MNHEY and SMNVEV (reference sequence). The CDR3 region has the DNA TGTGCCAGCAGCAGTTTCTCCCGGAGACCCCTCCACTTT. This encodes CASSSFSRRPLHF.

This clone occurred a few times. The V call is TRBV30, the J call TRBJ2-2, with D perhaps matching TRBD2 (6 bases). V lost 2 bases, J lost 4 bases, and 8 bases lay in between. Germline V CDR1 and CDR2: GTSNPN, SVGIG (reference sequence). The CDR3 is made up of 13 amino acids. The CDR3 nucleotides are TGTGCCTGGAGTCGGACTACCACCGGGGAGCTGTTTTTT. Translating it yields CAWSRTTTGELFF.

A single count supports this clone. The V and J genes are TRBV11-3 and TRBJ2-5, with TRBD2 matching 11 bases. With 7 bases clipped from V and 0 bases from J, the junction kept 7 bases outside the gene matches. The germline V gene has CDR1 SGHNT and CDR2 YENEEA. The CDR3 has 16 residues. The CDR3 is CASTVSTSGDQETQYF. In nucleotides, the CDR3 is TGTGCCAGCACGGTCTCGACTAGCGGGGACCAAGAGACCCAGTACTTC.

The chain uses TRBV11-2 and TRBJ1-6; D is unresolved. The CDR3 sequence is 13 residues long. The germline CDR1 and CDR2 sequences are SGHAT and FQNNGV. V was shortened by 5 bases and J by 7 bases, with 9 bases between the two germline ends. The CDR3 sequence: CASSVRRNSPLHF. In nucleotides, the CDR3 is TGTGCCAGCAGCGTTCGCAGGAATTCACCCCTCCACTTT.

The chain is built from TRBV6-2 or TRBV6-3 and TRBJ2-1, with 12 bases lining up with TRBD1. V gave up 5 bases and J gave up 6 bases; unmatched junction bases: 8. The CDR3 length is 16 residues. CDR1 and CDR2 (germline): MNHEY, SVGEGT. The CDR3 sequence is CASSTTRDRGLNEQFF. The DNA of the CDR3 is TGTGCCAGCAGTACGACCCGGGACAGGGGGCTCAATGAGCAGTTCTTC.

The rearrangement links TRBV11-2 to TRBJ2-6; a possible D gene is TRBD1 (6 bases). The V and J ends lost 4 bases and 2 bases respectively, with 12 bases between them. The CDR3 loop spans 16 amino acids. The germline CDR1 and CDR2 sequences are SGHAT and FQNNGV. The CDR3 DNA reads as TGTGCCAGCAGCTCATATACAGGGACTGGGGCCAACGTCCTGACTTTC. Its translation: CASSSYTGTGANVLTF.

The V gene is TRBV6-5, the J gene TRBJ2-7, with 11 bases fitting TRBD2. V dropped 6 bases and J dropped 3; count of bases not matched to a gene: 7. CDR3 size: 15 residues. The germline V gene encodes CDR1 MNHEY and CDR2 SVGAGI. The CDR3 loop reads CASRKGLAEIYEQYV. The DNA for the CDR3 is TGTGCCAGCAGAAAGGGACTAGCGGAGATCTACGAGCAGTACGTC.

The sample holds many counts of this clone. The rearrangement links TRBV27 to TRBJ1-5; no firm D call. Germline CDR1 is MNHEY and CDR2 is SMNVEV (reference sequence). The V end lost 6 bases, the J end lost 0 bases, and 9 bases lay between the germline ends. This CDR3 is 14 amino acids long. CDR3 bases: TGTGCCAGCAGGGAGGGCTATAGCAATCAGCCCCAGCATTTT. Its protein product is CASREGYSNQPQHF.

The V gene is TRBV9, the J gene TRBJ1-3; tentative D call: TRBD1 (5 bases). V gave up 4 bases and J gave up 0 bases, with 14 bases separating them. The CDR3 extends over 16 amino acids. CDR1 SGDLS and CDR2 YYNGEE come from the germline V gene. Written as DNA, the CDR3 is TGTGCCAGCAGCACGAAAACAGGCGACTCTGGAAACACCATATATTTT. Translating gives CASSTKTGDSGNTIYF.

The gene calls are TRBV4-3 and TRBJ2-5; weak D call: TRBD1 (5 bases). This CDR3 region has 16 residues. Germline CDR1 reads LGHNA; CDR2 reads YSLEER. Trimming took 6 bases from V and 1 from J, leaving 18 bases between them. CDR3 bases: TGCGCCAGCAGTAGAAACACAGGTACCACCCAAGAGACCCAGTACTTC. Amino acids: CASSRNTGTTQETQYF.

The genes are TRBV28 and TRBJ2-7, with D possibly TRBD1 on 6 matching bases. The V and J ends lost 8 bases and 4 bases respectively, with 18 bases between them. The CDR3 totals 14 residues. The germline V gene has CDR1 MDHEN and CDR2 SYDVKM. The CDR3 nucleotides are TGTGCCAGCTCCTCCAGGGGCTCTTGGTACGAGCAGTACTTC. Translation: CASSSRGSWYEQYF.

The chain links TRBV10-3 to TRBJ1-3; 8 bases line up with TRBD1. The CDR3 sequence is 13 residues long. Germline CDR1 ENHRY, CDR2 SYGVKD. Trimming cost V 7 bases and J 2 bases; bases outside gene matches: 1. CDR3 nucleotide sequence: TGTGCCATCACAGGGGGCGCTGGAAACACCATATATTTT. The encoded protein is CAITGGAGNTIYF.

The chain joins TRBV5-1 to TRBJ2-2, with D perhaps TRBD1 (5 bases). CDR3 length: 15 amino acids. V lost 0 bases and J 5 bases, leaving 11 bases between the germline ends. Per the germline V gene, CDR1 is SGHRS and CDR2 is YFSETQ. In DNA, the CDR3 is TGCGCCAGCAGCTTGGACCAGGGTATGACCGGGGAGCTGTTTTTT. It yields the protein CASSLDQGMTGELFF.